The text below deals with one T cell receptor (beta chain). CDR3 length equals 14 residues. V was trimmed by 2 bases and J by 6 bases, leaving 10 bases between them. The germline V gene has CDR1 MDHEN and CDR2 SYDVKM. The data belong to a study of blood T cell repertoires in COVID-19. Study summary: Both acute and convalescent COVID-19 samples were obtained from the United States, Italy and Spain.

Original processing methods: Scientists estimated how many nucleated cells there were by amplifying reference gene primers. The repertoire was sequenced with immunoSEQ multiplex PCR; TCRdb's copy has only in-frame clones and lacks some. That table is the source of V, J and clone size, and D and trimming were worked out from the DNA. The sample holds approximately 94,000 clones, roughly 87% seen once. The chain carries TRBV28 and TRBJ2-2; the D gene is possibly TRBD2 (6 bases). Sequencing was carried out using peripheral blood. The sequence was collected from a young man in a cohort sampled during active COVID-19. The DNA for the CDR3 is TGTGCCAGCAGTTTAACGGGGGTACCCGGGGAGCTGTTTTTT. This sequence encodes CASSLTGVPGELFF.